The rows below give T cell receptor beta chains drawn from one sample of a study of OX40 agonist ivuxolimab in advanced cancers. Assay: immunoSEQ multiplex PCR; the TCRdb copy retains only in-frame clones and omits some. Among 45,000 or so clones, roughly 93% were seen once, and the ten largest hold around 20%. Sequenced here: CD4+ or CD8+ T cells sorted from blood, sampled in a trial of the OX40 agonist ivuxolimab. These receptors came from an adult with an advanced solid tumor such as melanoma, head and neck, liver or kidney cancer. The CDR3 runs from the conserved cysteine through the conserved F or W. The D gene is left open where the match is weak. Some rows have no size entry. The others give once, few or many, or a class for an expanded clone.

>TRBD1|NA|TRBJ2-2|TRBV5-1
TGCGCCAGCAGCGGATGGGACAGGGGGTCCGGGGAGCTGTTTTTT
CASSGWDRGSGELFF
>TRBD1|NA|TRBJ2-7|TRBV5-1
TGCGCCAGCAGCTTCGGACAGGGGGCTTTCTACGAGCAGTACTTC
CASSFGQGAFYEQYF
>NA|NA|TRBJ2-2|TRBV27
TGTGCCAGCACGGGCAGGGCCGGGGAGCTGTTTTTT
CASTGRAGELFF
>NA|NA|TRBJ2-5|TRBV7-5
TGTGCCAGGGGGGCGCATGGGGGGAGAAGACTAGCGGGAGGCCCAGAGACCCAGTACTTC
CARGAHGGRRLAGGPETQYF
>NA|NA|TRBJ1-2|TRBV9
TGTGCCAGCAGCGTAGATGGCACCCCAACTTATGGCTACACCTTC
CASSVDGTPTYGYTF
>TRBD2|NA|TRBJ2-7|TRBV11-2
TGTGCCAGCAGCTGGGGACTAGCGGGGGCCTACGAGCAGTACTTC
CASSWGLAGAYEQYF
>NA|NA|TRBJ1-4|TRBV28
TGTGCCAGCAGTGCTGACAGCGCAACTAATGAAAAACTGTTTTTT
CASSADSATNEKLFF
>NA|NA|TRBJ1-2|TRBV4-1
TGCGCCAGCAGCCAAATCCTCGGGGACACTTATGGCTACACCTTC
CASSQILGDTYGYTF
>NA|few|TRBJ1-2|TRBV6-6
TGTGCCAGCAAGACTGGGGTTGGAGGCTACACCTTC
CASKTGVGGYTF
>NA|NA|TRBJ1-1|TRBV19
TGTGCCAGCCATATGGGGGGGATGAACACTGAAGCTTTCTTT
CASHMGGMNTEAFF
>NA|NA|TRBJ2-1|TRBV28
TGTGCCAGCACCCTAGGAGGAGGGGACAATGAGCAGTTCTTC
CASTLGGGDNEQFF
>TRBD2|NA|TRBJ2-7|TRBV10-2
TGCGCCAGCCAAGAGACTAGCGGGGGGGTCGACGAGCAGTACTTC
CASQETSGGVDEQYF
>NA|NA|TRBJ1-1|TRBV19
TGTGCCAGTAGTGTTGACGGAATGAACACTGAAGCTTTCTTT
CASSVDGMNTEAFF
>NA|NA|TRBJ2-1|TRBV19
TGTGCCGCTGGGACCGGGGGCAATGAGCAGTTCTTC
CAAGTGGNEQFF
>TRBD2|NA|TRBJ2-1|TRBV7-6
TGTGCCAGCAGCGTCGGACTAGCGAATTACAATGAGCAGTTCTTC
CASSVGLANYNEQFF
>NA|medium-sized|TRBJ2-5|TRBV7-6
TGTGCCAGCAGCTTAGTAGGTCTTCAAGAGACCCAGTACTTC
CASSLVGLQETQYF
>TRBD1|NA|TRBJ2-2|TRBV4-1
TGCGCCAGCAGCCAATTGGGACAGGGCTACCTCCCGAACACCGGGGAGCTGTTTTTT
CASSQLGQGYLPNTGELFF
>NA|NA|TRBJ1-2|TRBV30
TGTGCCTGGAGTAGGGTGGATTGGGATGGCTACACCTTC
CAWSRVDWDGYTF
>TRBD2|NA|TRBJ2-7|TRBV5-4
TGTGCCATCCCCGGGACTAGCGGTATCGAGCAGTACTTC
CAIPGTSGIEQYF
>NA|NA|TRBJ2-2|TRBV11-2
TGTGCCAGCAGCTTAGAGGTCTTCGACACCGGGGAGCTGTTTTTT
CASSLEVFDTGELFF
>NA|NA|TRBJ2-5|TRBV6-6
TGTGCCAGCAGTTACAATCAGGGGATTGAAGAGACCCAGTACTTC
CASSYNQGIEETQYF
>NA|NA|TRBJ2-2|TRBV5-6
TGTGCCAGCAGCTTGACCGAGAACACCGGGGAGCTGTTTTTT
CASSLTENTGELFF
>TRBD1|NA|TRBJ2-2|TRBV15
TGTGCCACCAGCAGGACCTGGACAGGGGCGACACCGAACACCGGGGAGCTGTTTTTT
CATSRTWTGATPNTGELFF
>NA|NA|TRBJ1-2|TRBV28
TGTGCCAGCACCCCGATCACGGTACGCTATGGCTACACCTTC
CASTPITVRYGYTF
>TRBD2|once|TRBJ2-3|TRBV7-8
TGTGCCAGCAGCTTAAAAAGCGGGAGGGGTGGAGATACGCAGTATTTT
CASSLKSGRGGDTQYF
>NA|NA|TRBJ1-6|TRBV27
TGTGCCAGCAGCTGGGAACCCTATAATTCACCCCTCCACTTT
CASSWEPYNSPLHF
>TRBD2|NA|TRBJ2-1|TRBV6-1
TGTGCCAGCAGTACCTATTCGGGAGGGTATGAGCAGTTCTTC
CASSTYSGGYEQFF
>TRBD2|NA|TRBJ2-3|TRBV14
TGTGCCAGCAGCCCAATGCGGGGGGGCACAGATACGCAGTATTTT
CASSPMRGGTDTQYF
>TRBD1|NA|TRBJ2-7|TRBV11-2
TGTGCCAGCAGACAGGGGAGCCGTCCCGAGCAGTACTTC
CASRQGSRPEQYF
>TRBD2|NA|TRBJ2-3|TRBV13
TGTGCCAGCAGCTTAGGTGGGGTAGCGGGGATCTTCACAGATACGCAGTATTTT
CASSLGGVAGIFTDTQYF
>TRBD1|NA|TRBJ2-5|TRBV4-1
TGCGCCAGCAGCCCTTCCCCCGGGACAGGGGTAAAGACCCAGTACTTC
CASSPSPGTGVKTQYF
>TRBD2|NA|TRBJ2-7|TRBV4-1
TGCGCCAGCAGTCCGGGACTAGCGACTCTCGAGCAGTACTTC
CASSPGLATLEQYF
>NA|NA|TRBJ1-1|TRBV4-2
TGTGCCAGCAGCCAAGGTCTAGGGGGTGCTTTCTTT
CASSQGLGGAFF
>NA|NA|TRBJ1-1|TRBV5-5
TGTGCCAGCAGCTTTGGGGGGTCGAACACTGAAGCTTTCTTT
CASSFGGSNTEAFF
>TRBD2|NA|TRBJ2-2|TRBV30
TGTGCCTGGAGTAGGGGCACTAGCGGGAATTCCGGGGAGCTGTTTTTT
CAWSRGTSGNSGELFF
>NA|NA|TRBJ2-3|TRBV19
TGTGCCAGTAGTATGGAGACTACGAGCACAGATACGCAGTATTTT
CASSMETTSTDTQYF
>NA|once|TRBJ2-3|TRBV5-3
TGTGCCAGAAGCTTTTGTCCAGCGCTAAGCACAGATACGCAGTATTTT
CARSFCPALSTDTQYF
>NA|NA|TRBJ2-7|TRBV4-1
TGCGCCAGCAGCCAAGATCAGGACAGCCCCTACGAGCAGTACTTC
CASSQDQDSPYEQYF
>TRBD2|NA|TRBJ2-1|TRBV11-2
TGTGCCAGCAGCTTAGGGACTAGCTCCTACAATGAGCAGTTCTTC
CASSLGTSSYNEQFF